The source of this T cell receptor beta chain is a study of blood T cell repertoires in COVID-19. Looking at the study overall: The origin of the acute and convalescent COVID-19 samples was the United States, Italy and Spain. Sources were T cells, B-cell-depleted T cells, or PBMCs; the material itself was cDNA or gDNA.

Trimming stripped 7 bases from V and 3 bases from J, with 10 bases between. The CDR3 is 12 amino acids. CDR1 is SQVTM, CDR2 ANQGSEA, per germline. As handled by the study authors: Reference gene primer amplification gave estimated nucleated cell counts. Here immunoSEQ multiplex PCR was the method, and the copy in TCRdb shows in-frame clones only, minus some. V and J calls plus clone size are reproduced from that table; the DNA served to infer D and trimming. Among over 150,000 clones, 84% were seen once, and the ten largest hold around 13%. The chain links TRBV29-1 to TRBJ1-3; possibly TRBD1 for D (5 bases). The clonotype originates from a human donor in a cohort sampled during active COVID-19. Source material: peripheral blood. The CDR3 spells CSGEDNGNTIYF. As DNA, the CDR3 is TGCAGCGGCGAGGACAATGGAAACACCATATATTTT.